The rows below give T cell receptor beta chains drawn from one sample of a study of siplizumab effects on memory and regulatory T cells. Here immunoSEQ multiplex PCR was the method, and the copy in TCRdb shows in-frame clones only, minus some. The profile shows around 68,000 clones, over 80% of them singletons. Sequencing was performed on Tregs sorted from blood. These receptors were collected from a human donor in good health. CDR3s include the opening cysteine and the closing phenylalanine or tryptophan. Each record gives: D gene, CDR3 length, J gene, V gene, clone size, CDR3 DNA, CDR3 protein. The D gene is left open where the match is weak. Part of the rows lack a size; the others show once, few, many or a class for expanded clones.

D: .; length: 15; J: TRBJ2-7; V: TRBV9; size: .; DNA: TGTGCCAGCAGCCCCCAGGGGGGGAGGACCTACGAGCAGTACTTC; CDR3: CASSPQGGRTYEQYF
D: TRBD1; length: 16; J: TRBJ1-2; V: TRBV30; size: .; DNA: TGTGCCTGGAGTATAGGGACAGGGGGCGCGATCTATGGCTACACCTTC; CDR3: CAWSIGTGGAIYGYTF
D: .; length: 11; J: TRBJ1-1; V: TRBV30; size: once; DNA: TGTGCCTGGAGTGGGAGGACTGAAGCTTTCTTT; CDR3: CAWSGRTEAFF
D: .; length: 16; J: TRBJ1-2; V: TRBV6-5; size: .; DNA: TGTGCCAGCAGTTACGCACCGGGACGTGGGTCGGGCGGCTACACCTTC; CDR3: CASSYAPGRGSGGYTF
D: TRBD2; length: 14; J: TRBJ2-3; V: TRBV28; size: .; DNA: TGTGCCAGCAGTTTGGTGAGCGGGAGGAATACGCAGTATTTT; CDR3: CASSLVSGRNTQYF
D: TRBD2; length: 15; J: TRBJ2-1; V: TRBV30; size: .; DNA: TGTGCCTGGTCTAGCGGGAGGGCAAGCTACAATGAGCAGTTCTTC; CDR3: CAWSSGRASYNEQFF
D: .; length: 14; J: TRBJ1-4; V: TRBV30; size: .; DNA: TGTGCCTGGAGTGTAGGGACTGCGTCTGAAAAACTGTTTTTT; CDR3: CAWSVGTASEKLFF
D: TRBD1; length: 16; J: TRBJ2-3; V: TRBV30; size: .; DNA: TGTGCCTGGAGTCTAGGGACAGGGTCGGGCACAGATACGCAGTATTTT; CDR3: CAWSLGTGSGTDTQYF
D: TRBD1; length: 18; J: TRBJ2-6; V: TRBV2; size: .; DNA: TGTGCCAGCAGCCGGAGCTGGGACAGGGTTTCTGGGGCCAACGTCCTGACTTTC; CDR3: CASSRSWDRVSGANVLTF
D: TRBD2; length: 14; J: TRBJ2-1; V: TRBV30; size: .; DNA: TGTGCCTGGAGTGACGGGACTAGCGGCGATGAGCAGTTCTTC; CDR3: CAWSDGTSGDEQFF
D: .; length: 14; J: TRBJ1-5; V: TRBV7-2; size: once; DNA: TGTGCCAGCAGCTTAGTAGGGGGCAATCAGCCCCAGCATTTT; CDR3: CASSLVGGNQPQHF
D: .; length: 13; J: TRBJ2-3; V: TRBV6-1; size: .; DNA: TGTGCCGGGGGGGCGCCGTCCACAGATACGCAGTATTTT; CDR3: CAGGAPSTDTQYF
D: .; length: 15; J: TRBJ2-2; V: TRBV7-2; size: .; DNA: TGTGCCAGCAGCTTAGTCCGTGGGTGGTCCGGGGAGCTGTTTTTT; CDR3: CASSLVRGWSGELFF
D: .; length: 15; J: TRBJ2-1; V: TRBV5-4; size: .; DNA: TGTGCCAGCAGCCCGGGTATAGGGGCCTACAATGAGCAGTTCTTC; CDR3: CASSPGIGAYNEQFF
D: .; length: 13; J: TRBJ1-2; V: TRBV5-1; size: .; DNA: TGCGCCAGCAGCTCCGACAGGCGCTATGGCTACACCTTC; CDR3: CASSSDRRYGYTF
D: TRBD2; length: 17; J: TRBJ2-3; V: TRBV7-2; size: once; DNA: TGTGCCAGCAGCTTAGTTTCCAGCGGGAGGGCCTCAGATACGCAGTATTTT; CDR3: CASSLVSSGRASDTQYF
D: .; length: 14; J: TRBJ2-1; V: TRBV21-1; size: few; DNA: TGTGCCAGTGAGGATTCAGGGGGTCTAGATGAGCAGTTCTTC; CDR3: CASEDSGGLDEQFF
D: TRBD1; length: 16; J: TRBJ2-4; V: TRBV9; size: .; DNA: TGTGCCAGCAGCGTGGGGACAGGGAGGGCCAAAAACATTCAGTACTTC; CDR3: CASSVGTGRAKNIQYF
D: .; length: 16; J: TRBJ2-2; V: TRBV5-6; size: .; DNA: TGTGCCAGCAGCTTGGGCGGGTCGGGGAACACCGGGGAGCTGTTTTTT; CDR3: CASSLGGSGNTGELFF
D: .; length: 14; J: TRBJ1-1; V: TRBV6-6; size: once; DNA: TGTGCCAGCAGTCGATCAGCACTAAACACTGAAGCTTTCTTT; CDR3: CASSRSALNTEAFF
D: .; length: 14; J: TRBJ2-7; V: TRBV30; size: .; DNA: TGTGCCTGGAGAGGGGGGCGCGGGGGCTACGAGCAGTACTTC; CDR3: CAWRGGRGGYEQYF
D: .; length: 15; J: TRBJ2-1; V: TRBV2; size: .; DNA: TGTGCCAGCCTCGTTCCCAGCGATTCCTACAATGAGCAGTTCTTC; CDR3: CASLVPSDSYNEQFF
D: .; length: 14; J: TRBJ1-3; V: TRBV30; size: .; DNA: TGTGCCTGGAGTTTGGGGTTGGGTGGAAACACCATATATTTT; CDR3: CAWSLGLGGNTIYF
D: .; length: 15; J: TRBJ2-1; V: TRBV7-9; size: .; DNA: TGTGCCAGCCAATCAGGGACCTCCTCCTACAATGAGCAGTTCTTC; CDR3: CASQSGTSSYNEQFF
D: .; length: 17; J: TRBJ1-5; V: TRBV21-1; size: .; DNA: TGTGCCAGCAGCAAAGTGGGGGGGACAGACCCTTCTCAGCCCCAGCATTTT; CDR3: CASSKVGGTDPSQPQHF
D: TRBD2; length: 14; J: TRBJ2-7; V: TRBV5-4; size: few; DNA: TGTGCCAGCAGCTTGGGACTAGCGAGCTACGAGCAGTACTTC; CDR3: CASSLGLASYEQYF
D: TRBD2; length: 15; J: TRBJ2-7; V: TRBV10-2; size: .; DNA: TGCGCCAGCAGGCCTAGCGGGAGGACTACCTACGAGCAGTACTTC; CDR3: CASRPSGRTTYEQYF
D: .; length: 16; J: TRBJ1-2; V: TRBV18; size: .; DNA: TGTGCCAGCTCACCTGGGATTGGGGGACGAGACTATGGCTACACCTTC; CDR3: CASSPGIGGRDYGYTF
D: .; length: 15; J: TRBJ2-2; V: TRBV5-6; size: .; DNA: TGTGCCAGCAGCTTGGTAAGCGGATACACCGGGGAGCTGTTTTTT; CDR3: CASSLVSGYTGELFF
D: TRBD2; length: 16; J: TRBJ2-7; V: TRBV14; size: .; DNA: TGTGCCAGCAGCCAAGATCTGATAGCGGGGTACTACGAGCAGTACTTC; CDR3: CASSQDLIAGYYEQYF
D: .; length: 14; J: TRBJ1-5; V: TRBV7-9; size: .; DNA: TGTGCCAGCAGCTTATTGGGGGGAAATCAGCCCCAGCATTTT; CDR3: CASSLLGGNQPQHF
D: .; length: 14; J: TRBJ1-1; V: TRBV7-9; size: .; DNA: TGTGCCAGCAGCTCCGCGGGTAGGGCTGCTGAAGCTTTCTTT; CDR3: CASSSAGRAAEAFF
D: TRBD1; length: 16; J: TRBJ1-2; V: TRBV7-2; size: .; DNA: TGTGCCAGCAGCTTATATGGCGGGACAGGGATCTATGGCTACACCTTC; CDR3: CASSLYGGTGIYGYTF
D: TRBD1; length: 15; J: TRBJ1-3; V: TRBV9; size: .; DNA: TGTGCCAGCAGCTTCCTCGGGACAGTCGGAAACACCATATATTTT; CDR3: CASSFLGTVGNTIYF
D: TRBD2; length: 16; J: TRBJ2-2; V: TRBV7-2; size: .; DNA: TGTGCCAGCAGCTTCGGGACTAGCCGACCCACCGGGGAGCTGTTTTTT; CDR3: CASSFGTSRPTGELFF
D: TRBD2; length: 13; J: TRBJ2-1; V: TRBV10-3; size: .; DNA: TGTGCCAGCCTAGGGACTAGCAAGGATGAGCAGTTCTTC; CDR3: CASLGTSKDEQFF
D: .; length: 16; J: TRBJ2-3; V: TRBV7-9; size: .; DNA: TGTGCCAGCAGCTTAGCACGGAAACCGTACACAGATACGCAGTATTTT; CDR3: CASSLARKPYTDTQYF
D: TRBD1; length: 14; J: TRBJ2-2; V: TRBV10-3; size: few; DNA: TGTGCCACATGGACAGGGAAAGATGCCGGGGAGCTGTTTTTT; CDR3: CATWTGKDAGELFF
D: TRBD1; length: 15; J: TRBJ2-2; V: TRBV27; size: once; DNA: TGTGCCAGCAGGGGTAGGCAGGGGGACACCGGGGAGCTGTTTTTT; CDR3: CASRGRQGDTGELFF
D: .; length: 15; J: TRBJ1-2; V: TRBV6-6; size: .; DNA: TGTGCCAGCAGTTACTCTAGGAGGGGGGAGGGTGGCTACACCTTC; CDR3: CASSYSRRGEGGYTF
D: TRBD1; length: 15; J: TRBJ1-5; V: TRBV6-1; size: .; DNA: TGTGCCAGCAGTCTGGGACAGATTAGCAATCAGCCCCAGCATTTT; CDR3: CASSLGQISNQPQHF